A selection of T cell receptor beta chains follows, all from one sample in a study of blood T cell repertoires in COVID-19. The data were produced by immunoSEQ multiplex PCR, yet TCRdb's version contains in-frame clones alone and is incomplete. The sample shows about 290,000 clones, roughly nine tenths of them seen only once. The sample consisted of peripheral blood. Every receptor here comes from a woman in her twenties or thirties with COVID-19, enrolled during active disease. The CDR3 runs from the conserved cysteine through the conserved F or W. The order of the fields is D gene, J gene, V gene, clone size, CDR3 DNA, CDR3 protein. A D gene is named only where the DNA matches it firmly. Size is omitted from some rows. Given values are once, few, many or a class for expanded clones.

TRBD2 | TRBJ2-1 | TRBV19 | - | TGTGCCAGTAGTAACCGGGCGGGGGGGCCCATGGATGAGCAGTTCTTC | CASSNRAGGPMDEQFF
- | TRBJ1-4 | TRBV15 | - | TGTGCCACCAGCAGAACAACAGGCGTTACTAATGAAAAACTGTTTTTT | CATSRTTGVTNEKLFF
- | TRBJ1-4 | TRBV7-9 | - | TGTGCCAGCAGCTTAGGAGACGTCACTCGGGAGAGGGGACTGTTTTTT | CASSLGDVTRERGLFF
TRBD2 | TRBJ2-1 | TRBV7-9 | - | TGTGCCAGCAGCTTCAAACTAGCGCTTTACAATGAGCAGTTCTTC | CASSFKLALYNEQFF
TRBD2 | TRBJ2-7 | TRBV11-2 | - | TGTGCCAGCAGCTTAGTAGTGGGGGGGTACGAGCAGTACTTC | CASSLVVGGYEQYF
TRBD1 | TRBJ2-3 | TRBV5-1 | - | TGCGCCAGCAGCTTGTGGGTTACAGGGGCCACAGATACGCAGTATTTT | CASSLWVTGATDTQYF
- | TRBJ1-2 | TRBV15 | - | TGTGCCACCAGCAGAGAGGGCAGGGCTGGCTACACCTTC | CATSREGRAGYTF
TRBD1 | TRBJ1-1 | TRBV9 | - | TGTGCCAGCAGCTTAACCGGGACAGCGAACACTGAAGCTTTCTTT | CASSLTGTANTEAFF
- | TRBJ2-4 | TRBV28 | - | TGTGCCAGCAACCGGCAGGGAAAAAACATTCAGTACTTC | CASNRQGKNIQYF
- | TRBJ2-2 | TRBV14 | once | TGTGCCAGCAGCCAATATTCCAGGGGCACCGGGGAGCTGTTTTTT | CASSQYSRGTGELFF
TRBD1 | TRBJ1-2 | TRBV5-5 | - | TGTGCCAGCAGCGTGACAGGGTCGTACTATGGCTACACCTTC | CASSVTGSYYGYTF
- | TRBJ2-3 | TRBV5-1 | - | TGCGCCAGCAGCTTGAGGGGCGGGACTTCCACAGATACGCAGTATTTT | CASSLRGGTSTDTQYF
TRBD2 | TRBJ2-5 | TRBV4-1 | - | TGCGCCAGCAGCCAAGATTTGACTAGCTTGGGGGAAGAGACCCAGTACTTC | CASSQDLTSLGEETQYF
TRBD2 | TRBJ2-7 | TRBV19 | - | TGTGCCAGTAGTACCAGCCGGGACTACATCGTACACGAGCAGTACTTC | CASSTSRDYIVHEQYF
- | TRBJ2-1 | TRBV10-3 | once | TGTGCCATCGGGGAGTACAATGAGCAGTTCTTC | CAIGEYNEQFF
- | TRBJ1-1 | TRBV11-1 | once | TGTGCCAGCAGGATTAGGGAGGGCACTGAAGCTTTCTTT | CASRIREGTEAFF
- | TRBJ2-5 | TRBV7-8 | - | TGTGCCAGCAGCGGGAGCGGCGGCGAGACCCAGTACTTC | CASSGSGGETQYF
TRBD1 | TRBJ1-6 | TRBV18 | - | TGTGCCAGCTCGCAGGACAGGGGGCTGGGTTCACCCCTCCACTTT | CASSQDRGLGSPLHF
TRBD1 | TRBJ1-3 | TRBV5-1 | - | TGCGCCAGCAGCCTGGGGGGACAGAACGCTGGAAACACCATATATTTT | CASSLGGQNAGNTIYF
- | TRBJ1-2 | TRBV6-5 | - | TGTGCCAGCAGGGGTGGGATAGGGGGCTATGGCTACACCTTC | CASRGGIGGYGYTF
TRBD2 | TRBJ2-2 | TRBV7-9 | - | TGTGCCAGCAGCTTAAGGGGACTAGGGTCCGGGGAGCTGTTTTTT | CASSLRGLGSGELFF
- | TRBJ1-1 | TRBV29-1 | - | TGCAGCGTGGTTGCGGCCGGCCCTACGACAGCTTTCTTT | CSVVAAGPTTAFF
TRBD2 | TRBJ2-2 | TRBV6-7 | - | TGTGCCAGTCTGGCGGGGGGGTGGCACACCGGGGAGCTGTTTTTT | CASLAGGWHTGELFF
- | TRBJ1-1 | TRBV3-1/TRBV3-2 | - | TGTGCCAGCAGCCCCCCCCAGGGGACAAGGTACGCTGAAGCTTTCTTT | CASSPPQGTRYAEAFF
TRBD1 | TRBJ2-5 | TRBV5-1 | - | TGCGCCAGCAGCGATTTACAGGGGTCGCAAGAGACCCAGTACTTC | CASSDLQGSQETQYF
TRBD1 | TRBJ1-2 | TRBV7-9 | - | TGTGCCAGCAGCTTGGCTTTTCAGGGGGCGAGCTATGGCTACACCTTC | CASSLAFQGASYGYTF
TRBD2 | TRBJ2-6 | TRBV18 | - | TGTGCCAGCCGGCGGGGGGCTGGGGCCAACGTCCTGACTTTC | CASRRGAGANVLTF
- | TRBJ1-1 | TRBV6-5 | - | TGTGCCAGCAGCCTCGGGGTTACTGAAGCTTTCTTT | CASSLGVTEAFF
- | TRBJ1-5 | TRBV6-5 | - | TGTGCCAGCAGCACCTCCGGCGGGCAGCCCCAGCATTTT | CASSTSGGQPQHF
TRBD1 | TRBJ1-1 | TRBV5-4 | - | TGTGCCAGCTCCGGACAGGGGCCTGAAGCTTTCTTT | CASSGQGPEAFF
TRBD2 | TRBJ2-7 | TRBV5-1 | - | TGCGCCAGCGGTTTGGGACTAGGTGGCGAGCAGTACTTC | CASGLGLGGEQYF
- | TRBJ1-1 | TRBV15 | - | TGTGCCACCAGCAGGCTACTTTTCGGGAACACTGAAGCTTTCTTT | CATSRLLFGNTEAFF
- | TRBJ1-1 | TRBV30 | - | TGTGCCTGGAGTAAGCACAGCCGAGACACTGAAGCTTTCTTT | CAWSKHSRDTEAFF
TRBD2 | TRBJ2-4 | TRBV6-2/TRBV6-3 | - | TGTGCCAGCAGTTACCCAACCGGACTAGCGGGGGTGTTTCTCGCCAAAAACATTCAGTACTTC | CASSYPTGLAGVFLAKNIQYF
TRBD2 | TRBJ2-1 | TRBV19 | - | TGTGCCAGTAGTATCCGCGGGGGGCGGTACAATGAGCAGTTCTTC | CASSIRGGRYNEQFF
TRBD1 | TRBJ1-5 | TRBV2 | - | TGTGCCAGCAGCGAGGGACAGGGGTGGCCCCAGCATTTT | CASSEGQGWPQHF
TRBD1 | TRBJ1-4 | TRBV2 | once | TGTGCCAGCAGTGAAATAGGACAGGGTATAGAACTGTTTTTT | CASSEIGQGIELFF
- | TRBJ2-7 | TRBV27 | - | TGTGCCAGCAGTCGAGTTGGCAGGGGATACGAGCAGTACTTC | CASSRVGRGYEQYF
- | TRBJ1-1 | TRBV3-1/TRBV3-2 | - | TGTGCCAGCAGACTACAGGGGAACACTGAAGCTTTCTTT | CASRLQGNTEAFF
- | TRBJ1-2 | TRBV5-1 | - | TGCGCCAGCAGCCCCTTTCGAGGAGGTACCTATGGCTACACCTTC | CASSPFRGGTYGYTF
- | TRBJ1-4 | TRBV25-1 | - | TGTGCCAGCAGTGAACAGGGGATTGCAACTAATGAAAAACTGTTTTTT | CASSEQGIATNEKLFF
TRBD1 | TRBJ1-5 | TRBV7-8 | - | TGTGCCAGCAGCCAGAGGGGGACAGAGAATCAGCCCCAGCATTTT | CASSQRGTENQPQHF
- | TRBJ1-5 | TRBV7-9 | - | TGTGCCAGCAGCCTAAATGATCAGCCCCAGCATTTT | CASSLNDQPQHF
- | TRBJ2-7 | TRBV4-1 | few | TGCGCCAGCAGCCAGACATGGGGGGTTTACGAGCAGTACTTC | CASSQTWGVYEQYF
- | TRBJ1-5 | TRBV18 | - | TGTGCCAGCTCACCGGGGGGAAATCAGCCCCAGCATTTT | CASSPGGNQPQHF
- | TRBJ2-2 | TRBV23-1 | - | TGCGCCAGCAGTCAAAGGGGTACCGGGGAGCTGTTTTTT | CASSQRGTGELFF
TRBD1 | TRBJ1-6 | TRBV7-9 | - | TGTGCCAGCAGCCGGGACAGGGCCTATTCACCCCTCCACTTT | CASSRDRAYSPLHF
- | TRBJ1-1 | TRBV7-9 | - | TGTGCCAGCAGTTTCGTCGGGGTGCCGGATAACACTGAAGCTTTCTTT | CASSFVGVPDNTEAFF
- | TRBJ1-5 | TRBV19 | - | TGTGCCAGTAAGAGTTTAGGGGCGTCAGTTTCGCATTTT | CASKSLGASVSHF
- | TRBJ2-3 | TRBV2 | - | TGTGCCAGCACTATCACTAGCCCGTTAGATACGCAGTATTTT | CASTITSPLDTQYF
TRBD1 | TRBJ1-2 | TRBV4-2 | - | TGTGCCAGCAGCCAAGATGGGGCCTTCGGGACAGGGGGCTACTATGGCTACACCTTC | CASSQDGAFGTGGYYGYTF
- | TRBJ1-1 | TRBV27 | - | TGTGCCAGCAGCTTAAATTCGGGGAACACTGAAGCTTTCTTT | CASSLNSGNTEAFF
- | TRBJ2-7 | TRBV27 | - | TGTGCCAGCAGTTTTTCGGCAGGCAGGGAGCAGTACTTC | CASSFSAGREQYF